Described below is a single T cell receptor beta chain sequence and its context. Its antigen is as yet unknown. This sample is part of a study of T cell responses to AZD1222 COVID-19 vaccine. The study's findings and limits: White British donors predominated, females outnumbered males, and clonal diversity was possibly underestimated.

Generated by immunoSEQ multiplex PCR, the TCRdb table keeps only in-frame clones and is missing some. The sample lists some 130,000 clones, approximately 92% occurring once. The study pooled second doses at about 4 or about 12 weeks. Trimming pared 11 bases from V and 3 bases from J, leaving 19 bases between. This CDR3 spans 14 amino acids. In germline, CDR1 is ENHRY, CDR2 SYGVKD. This TCR derives from an adult who received the AZD1222 COVID-19 vaccine. The sample was peripheral blood, taken 28 days after the second AZD1222 dose. The chain is built from TRBV10-3 and TRBJ1-1; D is undetermined. CDR3 nucleotide sequence: TGTGCCTCCCGGGCGAGGAATGGGGACACTGAAGCTTTCTTT. Its protein product is CASRARNGDTEAFF.